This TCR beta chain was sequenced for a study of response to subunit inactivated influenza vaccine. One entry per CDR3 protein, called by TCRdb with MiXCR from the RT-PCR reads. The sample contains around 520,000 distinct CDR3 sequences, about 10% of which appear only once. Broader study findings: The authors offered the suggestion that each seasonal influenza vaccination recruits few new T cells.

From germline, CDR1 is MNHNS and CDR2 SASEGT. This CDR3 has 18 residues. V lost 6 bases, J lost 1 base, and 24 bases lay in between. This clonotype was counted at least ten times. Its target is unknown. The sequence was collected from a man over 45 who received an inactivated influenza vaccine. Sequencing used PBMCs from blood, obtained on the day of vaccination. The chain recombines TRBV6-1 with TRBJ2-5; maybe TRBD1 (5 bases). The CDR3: CASRQGAGRLRAQETQYF. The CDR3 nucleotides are TGTGCCAGCAGACAAGGGGCCGGACGTCTCCGGGCCCAAGAGACCCAGTACTTC.